The 32 T cell receptor beta chains below were found in one sample sequenced in a study of blood T cell repertoires in COVID-19. Measured with immunoSEQ multiplex PCR; TCRdb has only the in-frame clones, and not every one. Altogether hundreds of thousands of clones are present, about four fifths being singletons, with the ten largest covering around 8.9%. Material for sequencing was peripheral blood. These receptors were collected from a man older than 75 with acute or convalescent COVID-19.

The chain recombines TRBV24-1 with TRBJ2-5; 12 nucleotides agree with TRBD2. Germline lookup yields CDR1 KGHDR and CDR2 SFDVKD. CDR3 length: 17 residues. V was pared by 3 bases and J by 2 bases, with 6 bases of the junction left unmatched. CDR3: CATSDATSGSRQETQYF. CDR3 DNA sequence: TGTGCCACCAGTGATGCGACTAGCGGGAGCCGGCAAGAGACCCAGTACTTC.

This chain uses TRBV5-6 with TRBJ1-5; D is unclear. V lost 4 bases to trimming and J lost 6 bases, with 20 bases between them. Germline values: CDR1 SGHDT, CDR2 YYEEEE. The CDR3 loop spans 16 amino acids. The CDR3 loop reads CASSRRGSSSSQPQHF. CDR3 DNA sequence: TGTGCCAGCAGCCGGCGAGGGAGCAGCAGTAGTCAGCCCCAGCATTTT.

The V gene is TRBV28, the J gene TRBJ2-5; perhaps TRBD2 as D (6 bases). CDR3 length: 13 amino acids. Germline V CDR1 and CDR2: MDHEN, SYDVKM. V dropped 6 bases and J dropped 7 bases, with 15 bases sitting between them. The DNA of the CDR3 is TGTGCCAGCAGGGGACCCACGCGGGGGACCCAGTACTTC. Protein sequence: CASRGPTRGTQYF.

The rearrangement uses TRBV5-1 and TRBJ1-2; 9 bases agree with TRBD1. V lost 0 bases to trimming and J lost 4 bases; unmatched junction nucleotides: 4. The CDR3 contains 15 residues. Germline V gene sequence: CDR1 SGHRS, CDR2 YFSETQ. The CDR3 bases are TGCGCCAGCAGCTTGGGGGACAGGGCGCCCTATGGCTACACCTTC. Translating gives CASSLGDRAPYGYTF.

CDR3 DNA: TGTGCCAGCAGCGGCGGGGCGGGCCTCGAATTCGGCTCTGTGCAGTACTTC. It encodes CASSGGAGLEFGSVQYF. This chain joins TRBV9 and TRBJ2-7, with D perhaps matching TRBD2 (6 bases). This CDR3 region has 17 residues. Trimming took 3 bases from V and 9 from J, leaving 28 bases between them. Germline assignment: CDR1 SGDLS and CDR2 YYNGEE.

The V and J genes are TRBV6-6 and TRBJ1-1; D may be TRBD1 (6 bases). The germline CDR1 and CDR2 sequences are MNHNY and SVGAGI (reference sequence). This CDR3 region has 14 residues. The V gene lost 7 bases and the J gene lost 4 bases, with 16 bases spanning the gap. The CDR3 is CASTPSGETTEAFF. CDR3 nucleotide sequence: TGTGCCAGCACTCCCTCAGGGGAGACCACTGAAGCTTTCTTT.

The chain combines TRBV5-1 with TRBJ1-1; weak D call: TRBD1 (6 bases). Trimming stripped 4 bases from V and 0 bases from J, with 10 bases between. The CDR3 has 14 amino acids. The germline gives CDR1 SGHRS, CDR2 YFSETQ. CDR3 sequence (DNA): TGCGCCAGCAGCCCATGGGACATGAACACTGAAGCTTTCTTT. Its translation is CASSPWDMNTEAFF. Filled out from reference TRBV5-1 and TRBJ1-1, the complete variable domain reads KAGVTQTPRYLIKTRGQQVTLSCSPISGHRSVSWYQQTPGQGLQFLFEYFSETQRNKGNFPGRFSGRQFSNSRSEMNVSTLELGDSALYLCASSPWDMNTEAFFGQGTRLTVV.

This clone was seen once. The rearrangement joins TRBV12-5 to TRBJ2-3, with 8 bases that match TRBD1. This CDR3 spans 15 amino acids. Germline CDR1 LGHNT, CDR2 FRNRAP. Trimming at V came to 5 bases and at J to 0 bases, leaving 4 bases not matched to a gene. CDR3 sequence: CASGPGQASTDTQYF. The CDR3, as DNA: TGTGCTAGTGGTCCGGGACAGGCCAGCACAGATACGCAGTATTTT.

The V gene is TRBV9, the J gene TRBJ2-2; 7 positions match TRBD2. Trimming cost V 4 bases and J 4 bases; bases outside gene matches: 10. CDR3 length: 16 amino acids. Germline loops: CDR1 SGDLS, CDR2 YYNGEE. CDR3 region: CASSPLGGGSTGELFF. The DNA for the CDR3 is TGTGCCAGCAGCCCCCTGGGGGGGGGTAGCACCGGGGAGCTGTTTTTT.

A single count supports this clone. The chain joins TRBV2 to TRBJ2-3, with 8 bases matching TRBD1. The trim removed 0 bases at V and 6 bases at J, leaving 5 bases unmatched. The CDR3 sequence is 15 residues long. Germline V CDR1 and CDR2: SNHLY, FYNNEI. Written as DNA, the CDR3 is TGTGCCAGCAGTGAAGCTAGGACAGGGTCGGATACGCAGTATTTT. Translated, it gives CASSEARTGSDTQYF.

This clone appeared a few times. Other nucleotide sequences in the sample specify the same CDR3. V usage is TRBV12-3 or TRBV12-4 and J usage is TRBJ1-2; 9 bases fit TRBD1. The trim removed 6 bases at V and 4 bases at J, leaving 3 bases unmatched. The CDR3 runs 13 residues. CDR3: CASSPTGGYGYTF. The DNA of the CDR3 is TGTGCCAGCAGCCCGACAGGGGGCTATGGCTACACCTTC.

J is TRBJ2-2 and V is TRBV28, with D possibly matching TRBD1 (5 bases). The CDR3 length is 16 residues. The germline gives CDR1 MDHEN, CDR2 SYDVKM. With 6 bases removed from V and 2 bases from J, the gap between germline ends came to 16 bases. The DNA of the CDR3 is TGTGCCAGCAGGCCGGACATCCACTTAAACACCGGGGAGCTGTTTTTT. It encodes CASRPDIHLNTGELFF.

The rearrangement links TRBV19 to TRBJ1-5; D might be TRBD1 (6 bases). Per the germline V gene, CDR1 is LNHDA and CDR2 is SQIVND (reference sequence). V was cut by 8 bases and J by 2 bases, with 13 bases left in between. The length of the CDR3 is 14 residues. CDR3 in DNA: TGTGCCAGTTTGGACAGCCGTCGCAATCAGCCCCAGCATTTT. Translation gives CASLDSRRNQPQHF. The full variable domain, completed using reference TRBV19 and TRBJ1-5, is DGGITQSPKYLFRKEGQNVTLSCEQNLNHDAMYWYRQDPGQGLRLIYYSQIVNDFQKGDIAEGYSVSREKKESFPLTVTSAQKNPTAFYLCASLDSRRNQPQHFGDGTRLSIL.

This chain uses TRBV2 with TRBJ1-2; 10 bases match TRBD1. The germline CDR1 and CDR2 sequences are SNHLY and FYNNEI. Losses at the gene ends were 4 bases for V and 4 bases for J; bases not matched to a gene: 0. This CDR3 contains 13 residues. CDR3 DNA: TGTGCCAGCAGTGGGACAGGGGGCTATGGCTACACCTTC. As protein: CASSGTGGYGYTF.

This chain uses TRBV28 with TRBJ2-3; 9 bases are shared with TRBD2. CDR1 is MDHEN, CDR2 SYDVKM, per germline. With 3 bases clipped from V and 0 bases from J, the junction kept 4 bases outside the gene matches. The CDR3 sequence is 16 residues long. CDR3 region: CASSLTLAGSTDTQYF. The CDR3 coding sequence is TGTGCCAGCAGTTTGACCCTAGCGGGGAGCACAGATACGCAGTATTTT.

The V gene is TRBV18, the J gene TRBJ2-4, with 9 bases identical to TRBD1. V was clipped by 3 bases and J by 7 bases; unmatched bases: 4. This CDR3 has 14 residues. Germline lookup yields CDR1 KGHSH and CDR2 LQKENI. Here the CDR3 DNA reads TGTGCCAGCTCACCGTCGGGACAGGGTAACATTCAGTACTTC. Amino acid sequence: CASSPSGQGNIQYF.

J is TRBJ2-5 and V is TRBV18, with D perhaps matching TRBD1 (6 bases). Germline V lookup: CDR1 KGHSH, CDR2 LQKENI. This CDR3 has 12 residues. The V end was cut by 10 bases, the J end by 3 bases, with 12 bases between. This CDR3 reads CATRGGKETQYF. The CDR3, as DNA: TGTGCCACCCGAGGGGGAAAAGAGACCCAGTACTTC.

This chain links TRBV13 with TRBJ2-3; 12 bases fit TRBD2. J lost 5 bases, V lost 5 bases, and 8 bases had no gene match. The germline V gene encodes CDR1 PRHDT and CDR2 FYEKMQ (reference sequence). The CDR3 contains 16 residues. Here the CDR3 reads CASSLRLAGALDTQYF. The CDR3 nucleotides are TGTGCCAGCAGCCTTCGACTAGCGGGGGCGTTAGATACGCAGTATTTT.

The V gene is TRBV5-1, the J gene TRBJ1-2, with 9 bases aligning to TRBD1. With V trimmed by 1 base and J by 3 bases, 1 base remained unmatched. This CDR3 comprises 14 residues. Germline assignment: CDR1 SGHRS and CDR2 YFSETQ. The CDR3: CASSLRQGDYGYTF. The CDR3 DNA is TGCGCCAGCAGCTTGCGACAGGGGGACTATGGCTACACCTTC.

The chain combines TRBV24-1 with TRBJ2-5, with 7 bases that match TRBD2. Per the germline V gene, CDR1 is KGHDR and CDR2 is SFDVKD. CDR3 size: 15 residues. Losses at the gene ends were 3 bases for V and 3 bases for J; bases not matched to a gene: 6. CDR3 in DNA: TGTGCCACCAGTGATCCCGCTAGCGGTGAAGAGACCCAGTACTTC. This gives the protein CATSDPASGEETQYF.

This clone came up a few times. The V and J genes are TRBV5-5 and TRBJ2-6; D unclear. V lost 4 bases and J lost 0, with 2 bases in between. Germline assignment: CDR1 SGHKS and CDR2 YYEKEE (reference sequence). The CDR3 spans 13 residues. The CDR3 sequence is CASSRSGANVLTF. CDR3 in DNA: TGTGCCAGCAGCCGCTCTGGGGCCAACGTCCTGACTTTC.

This clone was recorded only once. This chain joins TRBV7-9 and TRBJ1-1, with a tentative D call TRBD1 (6 bases). The CDR3 extends over 14 amino acids. V lost 5 bases and J 4 bases, leaving 14 bases between the germline ends. The germline V gene encodes CDR1 SEHNR and CDR2 FQNEAQ (reference sequence). CDR3 loop: CASSPDRFTTEAFF. The CDR3 nucleotides read TGTGCCAGCAGCCCCGACAGGTTTACCACTGAAGCTTTCTTT.

The gene calls are TRBV18 and TRBJ2-3; 7 bases align to TRBD1. This CDR3 comprises 14 residues. The germline gives CDR1 KGHSH, CDR2 LQKENI. V gave up 3 bases and J gave up 7 bases; unmatched junction bases: 7. CDR3 nucleotide sequence: TGTGCCAGCTCACCTTTCGACAGGGCACATACGCAGTATTTT. Protein sequence: CASSPFDRAHTQYF.

As DNA, the CDR3 is TGCGCCAGCAGCTTGGTGTACAGAGACTATGGCTACACCTTC. The encoded protein is CASSLVYRDYGYTF. This chain connects TRBV5-1 to TRBJ1-2; no definite D call. The length of the CDR3 is 14 residues. The V and J ends lost 0 bases and 3 bases respectively, with 9 bases between them. The germline V gene has CDR1 SGHRS and CDR2 YFSETQ. The whole variable domain, remainder taken from reference TRBV5-1 and TRBJ1-2, is KAGVTQTPRYLIKTRGQQVTLSCSPISGHRSVSWYQQTPGQGLQFLFEYFSETQRNKGNFPGRFSGRQFSNSRSEMNVSTLELGDSALYLCASSLVYRDYGYTFGSGTRLTVV.

V usage is TRBV11-2 and J usage is TRBJ2-3; TRBD2 matches at 7 bases. V was pared by 6 bases and J by 4 bases, with 10 bases of the junction left unmatched. This CDR3 contains 15 residues. The germline V gene has CDR1 SGHAT and CDR2 FQNNGV. The CDR3 DNA is TGTGCCAGCAGGAACCCTGGGGGGAGGGCAGATACGCAGTATTTT. It translates to CASRNPGGRADTQYF.

This clone showed up just once. V usage is TRBV9 and J usage is TRBJ1-4; D is possibly TRBD1 (5 bases). There are 15 residues in the CDR3. CDR1 is SGDLS, CDR2 YYNGEE, per germline. V was clipped by 0 bases and J by 8 bases, with 14 bases between them. The CDR3 loop is CASSVDLGVEEKLFF. The CDR3 DNA sequence: TGTGCCAGCAGCGTAGATTTAGGGGTGGAAGAAAAACTGTTTTTT.

The chain combines TRBV5-4 with TRBJ2-1; weak D call: TRBD1 (5 bases). Trimming shortened V by 1 base and J by 8 bases, and 13 bases separated the two germline ends. The CDR3 totals 14 residues. Germline CDR1 SGHNT, CDR2 YYREEE (reference sequence). The DNA of the CDR3 is TGTGCCAGCAGCTTGCCGGGTCTCAGGGATGAGCAGTTCTTC. Translated: CASSLPGLRDEQFF.

The chain couples TRBV7-2 to TRBJ2-7; 10 bases agree with TRBD2. V dropped 5 bases and J dropped 7; count of bases not matched to a gene: 11. The CDR3 consists of 15 residues. Germline lookup yields CDR1 SGHTA and CDR2 FQGNSA. CDR3 amino acids: CASSKLAGGPWEQYF. CDR3 DNA: TGTGCCAGCAGCAAATTAGCGGGAGGCCCCTGGGAGCAGTACTTC.

The V call is TRBV6-5, the J call TRBJ2-1; D uncertain. Germline CDR1 and CDR2: MNHEY and SVGAGI. The CDR3 loop spans 13 amino acids. Trimming cost V 5 bases and J 4 bases, with 9 bases left between them. Written as DNA, the CDR3 is TGTGCCAGCAGTCGTGACTTGTACAATGAGCAGTTCTTC. Its translation: CASSRDLYNEQFF.

The chain employs TRBV25-1 and TRBJ2-2; TRBD1 is a possible D gene (6 bases). V dropped 5 bases and J dropped 2 bases, with 18 bases sitting between them. There are 17 residues in the CDR3. Germline lookup yields CDR1 MGHDK and CDR2 SYGVNS. The CDR3 loop is CASSKRRGDTNTGELFF. The DNA of the CDR3 is TGTGCCAGCAGTAAACGTCGTGGGGACACCAACACCGGGGAGCTGTTTTTT.

This clone was seen more than once but under ten times. V usage is TRBV23-1 and J usage is TRBJ1-6; no clear D. TRBV23-1 is placed among ORFs of uncertain function. The ends were cut back, 3 bases at V and 7 bases at J, with 22 bases in the middle. The length of the CDR3 is 18 residues. The CDR3 DNA reads TGCGCCAGCAGTCATTCTCTTACTCCGGGGATGGAAAATTCACCCCTCCACTTT. This gives the protein CASSHSLTPGMENSPLHF.

The chain uses TRBV3-1 (or the pseudogene TRBV3-2) and TRBJ1-1, with 9 bases identical to TRBD1. CDR1 is LGHDT, CDR2 YNNKEL, per germline (reference sequence). Trimming cost V 2 bases and J 5 bases; bases outside gene matches: 6. The length of the CDR3 is 15 residues. CDR3 protein: CASSQLGQGRTEAFF. For the CDR3, the DNA is TGTGCCAGCAGCCAACTTGGACAGGGGCGGACTGAAGCTTTCTTT.